This TCR beta chain is from a study of T cell responses to AZD1222 COVID-19 vaccine. Comment on this clone: Its matching antigen is unknown.

Study observations and caveats: Repertoires were sampled only after the peak T cell response.

This CDR3 comprises 17 residues. Germline assignment: CDR1 MNHEY and CDR2 SMNVEV (reference sequence). The V and J ends lost 2 bases and 0 bases respectively, with 11 bases between them. Method: immunoSEQ multiplex PCR; TCRdb's copy keeps in-frame clones and lacks some. Of tens of thousands of clones in the sample, under 95% were seen once. The rearrangement uses TRBV27 and TRBJ1-6; perhaps TRBD1 as D (5 bases). The clonotype originates from an adult in good health. The source was peripheral blood, collected on day 0 of AZD1222 vaccination. The CDR3 bases are TGTGCCAGCAGTTTAATCGACAGACTCTCCTATAATTCACCCCTCCACTTT. Residues: CASSLIDRLSYNSPLHF.